These 3 T cell receptor beta chains were sequenced from one sample in a study of CD8 T cells in Susac syndrome (dated by TCRdb to about 2019). The library was generated by the immunoSEQ multiplex PCR assay. RNA was extracted using the RNeasy kit, and roughly 0.45 to 1 microgram was reverse transcribed with random hexamers. Using fastp trimming at Q25 and MiXCR clonotype assembly, TCRdb reanalyzed the public sequencing data and kept in-frame beta chains. Identical CDR3 proteins give one entry, which carries the most common genes and DNA. The sample table contains some 70,000 distinct CDR3 sequences; only one count was recorded for 94% of them. Around 0.6% of the sample goes to the ten largest clones. The sequenced material came from CD8+ T cells from PBMCs. These receptors were collected from a human donor with multiple sclerosis.

The chain has TRBV27 and TRBJ2-1, with unresolved D. The V gene's germline CDR1 is MNHEY and CDR2 SMNVEV (reference sequence). This CDR3 comprises 14 residues. V was trimmed by 4 bases and J by 1 base, leaving 8 bases between them. The CDR3 region has the DNA TGTGCCAGCAGTTCGAAATTGTCCTACAATGAGCAGTTCTTC. It yields the protein CASSSKLSYNEQFF.

CDR3 protein: CATRDRSMYEQFF. The CDR3 nucleotides read TGTGCCACCAGGGACAGATCTATGTATGAGCAGTTCTTC. V and J are TRBV24-1 and TRBJ2-1; maybe TRBD1 (6 bases). V lost 7 bases, J lost 8 bases, and 14 bases lay in between. This CDR3 has 13 residues. Per germline, CDR1 KGHDR and CDR2 SFDVKD.

This clonotype has just one count. V usage is TRBV15 and J usage is TRBJ2-1; 7 bases match TRBD1. In germline, CDR1 is LNHNV, CDR2 YYDKDF (reference sequence). The CDR3 consists of 13 residues. The ends lost 6 bases at V and 8 bases at J; junction bases unmatched: 7. The CDR3 loop reads CATRPTGTDEQFF. The CDR3 coding sequence is TGTGCCACCAGACCGACAGGGACCGATGAGCAGTTCTTC. The full variable domain, its missing parts supplied by reference TRBV15 and TRBJ2-1, is DAMVIQNPRYQVTQFGKPVTLSCSQTLNHNVMYWYQQKSSQAPKLLFHYYDKDFNNEADTPDNFQSRRPNTSFCFLDIRSPGLGDTAMYLCATRPTGTDEQFFGPGTRLTVL.